This entry features one T cell receptor (beta chain) sequence. This specimen belongs to a study of T cell responses to AZD1222 COVID-19 vaccine. Assay: immunoSEQ multiplex PCR; the TCRdb copy retains only in-frame clones and omits some. Of around 140,000 clones listed, 90% to 95% were seen once; the top ten hold roughly an eighth. Germline CDR1 is SGDLS and CDR2 is YYNGEE. This CDR3 comprises 14 residues. The germline V and J ends were trimmed by 0 bases and 1 base, with 8 bases remaining between them. V gene TRBV9 combines with J gene TRBJ2-7; perhaps TRBD2 as D (6 bases). This TCR was recovered from an adult who had recovered from COVID-19. Specimen: peripheral blood, collected after recovery from COVID-19. Here the CDR3 DNA reads TGTGCCAGCAGCGTAGATGGGAGGTCCTACGAGCAGTACTTC. Residues: CASSVDGRSYEQYF.